The 10 T cell receptor beta chains given below trace back to one sample, sequenced in a study of OX40 agonist ivuxolimab in advanced cancers. Receptor libraries were prepared by the immunoSEQ multiplex PCR assay. As stored in TCRdb, this immuneACCESS dataset retains in-frame rearrangements with V and J assigned. A fraction of the clones does not appear; measured against another copy, unresolved V genes explain less than half of the discrepancy, and the remainder lacks a known reason. Across this sample there are tens of thousands of clones, with 80% to 90% seen only once. The ten largest clones capture approximately 2% of the sample. The material was CD4+ or CD8+ T cells sorted from blood, obtained in a trial of the OX40 agonist ivuxolimab. The receptors derive from an adult with an advanced solid tumor such as melanoma, head and neck, liver or kidney cancer.

The V gene is TRBV29-1, the J gene TRBJ2-7, with a tentative D call TRBD2 (5 bases). V lost 4 bases, J lost 6 bases, and 19 bases lay in between. Germline V gene sequence: CDR1 SQVTM, CDR2 ANQGSEA. This CDR3 is 14 amino acids long. CDR3 sequence: CSVAASYGAGEQYF. In DNA form, the CDR3 reads TGCAGCGTTGCAGCATCGTATGGTGCGGGCGAGCAGTACTTC.

This sequence joins TRBV5-1 and TRBJ2-7, with 7 nucleotides matching TRBD1. Looked up from germline, CDR1 is SGHRS and CDR2 is YFSETQ. Losses at the gene ends were 2 bases for V and 0 bases for J; bases not matched to a gene: 5. There are 15 residues in the CDR3. Here the CDR3 reads CASSFSRDSSYEQYF. CDR3 nucleotides: TGCGCCAGCAGCTTCAGTCGGGACAGCTCCTACGAGCAGTACTTC.

This chain connects TRBV20-1 to TRBJ2-5; unclear D gene. The germline V gene encodes CDR1 DFQATT and CDR2 SNEGSKA (reference sequence). V lost 5 bases and J lost 1, with 5 bases in between. The CDR3 loop spans 11 amino acids. The CDR3 region is CSAGLQETQYF. CDR3 sequence (DNA): TGCAGTGCTGGTCTCCAAGAGACCCAGTACTTC.

This sequence joins TRBV5-5 and TRBJ2-3; a weak D match, TRBD1 (6 bases). The germline V gene has CDR1 SGHKS and CDR2 YYEKEE (reference sequence). This CDR3 comprises 17 residues. V dropped 1 base and J dropped 1 base, with 16 bases sitting between them. CDR3 sequence reads: CASSLLQGRYGTDTQYF. For the CDR3, the DNA is TGTGCCAGCAGCTTGTTGCAGGGGAGATACGGCACAGATACGCAGTATTTT.

This sequence joins TRBV7-2 and TRBJ1-2; D gene uncertain. Trimming removed 0 bases from V and 5 bases from J, with 4 bases in between. Germline V lookup: CDR1 SGHTA, CDR2 FQGNSA. CDR3 size: 12 residues. This CDR3 reads CASSLAGYGYTF. The CDR3 nucleotides read TGTGCCAGCAGCTTAGCAGGTTATGGCTACACCTTC. Full variable domain (rest looked up from reference TRBV7-2 and TRBJ1-2): GAGVSQSPSNKVTEKGKDVELRCDPISGHTALYWYRQSLGQGLEFLIYFQGNSAPDKSGLPSDRFSAERTGGSVSTLTIQRTQQEDSAVYLCASSLAGYGYTFGSGTRLTVV.

The CDR3 DNA reads TGTGCCAGCAGCTTCTTGAACACTGAAGCTTTCTTT. Its protein product is CASSFLNTEAFF. V is TRBV5-6 and J is TRBJ1-1, with D uncertain. Germline CDR1 and CDR2: SGHDT and YYEEEE. The CDR3 spans 12 residues. V was cut by 2 bases and J by 0 bases, with 2 bases left in between.

The chain carries TRBV5-1 and TRBJ1-1; maybe TRBD1 (6 bases). The germline V gene encodes CDR1 SGHRS and CDR2 YFSETQ. Trimming removed 0 bases from V and 6 bases from J, with 6 bases in between. This CDR3 contains 12 residues. The CDR3 DNA is TGCGCCAGCAGCTTGGAGGGGGCTGAAGCTTTCTTT. Translating gives CASSLEGAEAFF.

This chain connects TRBV18 to TRBJ2-3, with TRBD1 matching over 10 bases. Trimming cost V 3 bases and J 9 bases; bases outside gene matches: 9. Germline CDR1 KGHSH, CDR2 LQKENI. The CDR3 is 15 amino acids. The CDR3: CASSPDRGSQRTQYF. The CDR3 region has the DNA TGTGCCAGCTCACCGGACAGGGGGTCACAGAGGACGCAGTATTTT. The whole variable domain, filled in from reference TRBV18 and TRBJ2-3, reads NAGVMQNPRHLVRRRGQEARLRCSPMKGHSHVYWYRQLPEEGLKFMVYLQKENIIDESGMPKERFSAEFPKEGPSILRIQQVVRGDSAAYFCASSPDRGSQRTQYFGPGTRLTVL.

V usage is TRBV6-1 and J usage is TRBJ2-5; 16 bases are shared with TRBD2. Germline loops: CDR1 MNHNS, CDR2 SASEGT. The CDR3 loop spans 20 amino acids. V lost 3 bases, J lost 2 bases, and 12 bases stayed unmatched. This CDR3 is CASSDLPPGLAGGAQETQYF. The DNA for the CDR3 is TGTGCCAGCAGTGATCTTCCGCCGGGACTAGCGGGAGGGGCGCAAGAGACCCAGTACTTC.

Only a few counts were recorded for this clone. V gene TRBV7-9 combines with J gene TRBJ1-1; the match to TRBD1 covers 8 bases. This CDR3 region has 11 residues. The germline V gene encodes CDR1 SEHNR and CDR2 FQNEAQ (reference sequence). V lost 5 bases to trimming and J lost 10 bases; unmatched junction nucleotides: 3. The chain's CDR3 is CASSAGGPAFF. The CDR3, as DNA: TGTGCCAGCAGCGCAGGGGGCCCAGCTTTCTTT.